This TCR beta chain was profiled in a study of blood T cell repertoires in COVID-19. Whole-study context: Acute and convalescent COVID-19 samples came from the United States, Italy and Spain.

The authors' processing: Reference gene primer amplification gave estimated nucleated cell counts. Measured with immunoSEQ multiplex PCR; TCRdb has only the in-frame clones, and not every one. V and J calls and clone size are as listed in that table; D and trimming were resolved from the DNA. This table holds about 310,000 clones, roughly 89% found once. This CDR3 spans 12 amino acids. V lost 1 base, J lost 8 bases, and 5 bases lay in between. Germline V gene lookup returns CDR1 SGHTA and CDR2 FQGNSA. Study members were between about 18 and 95 years old and lived in some 22 US regions. Cohort placement rested on clinical history that participants reported themselves.

Sequencing used PBMCs or T cells enriched from blood (not recorded which). The rearrangement joins TRBV7-2 to TRBJ2-2; D remains ambiguous. The receptor was isolated from a woman between 18 and 29 years old with acute COVID-19. The CDR3 loop is CASSLGRGELFF. The CDR3 DNA is TGTGCCAGCAGCTTAGGGAGAGGGGAGCTGTTTTTT.